Each of the 18 T cell receptor beta chains below was sequenced from the same sample in a study of prognosis after radiotherapy for stage I lung cancer. From genomic DNA, two-round multiplex PCR was used to amplify TCR beta CDR3. For every TRBV and TRBJ gene, a specific primer was used in first-round PCR. A single record per CDR3 protein comes from TCRdb applying MiXCR to the multiplex PCR reads. This sample has around 16,000 distinct CDR3 sequences; around 40% occur once, and the top ten carry under 40%. This specimen consisted of PBMCs, obtained before or after stereotactic body radiation therapy (not recorded which). The receptor set was obtained from a donor at least 50 years old with non-small cell lung cancer.

This chain connects TRBV11-2 to TRBJ2-3; 7 nucleotides line up with TRBD1. Losses at the gene ends were 0 bases for V and 5 bases for J; bases not matched to a gene: 5. The CDR3 spans 15 residues. Per germline, CDR1 SGHAT and CDR2 FQNNGV. CDR3 sequence reads: CASSLEWSGGDTQYF. The CDR3 bases are TGTGCCAGCAGCTTAGAGTGGTCAGGGGGAGATACGCAGTATTTT.

The chain links TRBV28 to TRBJ2-3; TRBD1 is a possible D gene (6 bases). CDR1 is MDHEN, CDR2 SYDVKM, per germline. The CDR3 runs to 14 residues. The V and J ends lost 9 bases and 0 bases respectively, with 13 bases between them. CDR3 amino acids: CASRDGTSTDTQYF. The CDR3 nucleotides are TGTGCCAGTAGGGACGGGACAAGCACAGATACGCAGTATTTT. Supplemented by reference TRBV28 and TRBJ2-3, the full variable domain reads DVKVTQSSRYLVKRTGEKVFLECVQDMDHENMFWYRQDPGLGLRLIYFSYDVKMKEKGDIPEGYSVSREKKERFSLILESASTNQTSMYLCASRDGTSTDTQYFGPGTRLTVL.

This clonotype has a count of ten or more. The chain employs TRBV2 and TRBJ1-1; D remains unclear. The CDR3 spans 14 residues. Germline V gives CDR1 SNHLY, CDR2 FYNNEI. With 6 bases removed from V and 5 bases from J, the gap between germline ends came to 16 bases. This CDR3 reads CASSPPPARTEAFF. CDR3 in DNA: TGTGCCAGCAGCCCCCCCCCCGCGAGGACTGAAGCTTTCTTT.

This clonotype was detected many times. A much larger clone differs by one base, so this may be a read error. This chain connects TRBV6-1 to TRBJ1-5; a possible D gene is TRBD1 (6 bases). From germline, CDR1 is MNHNS and CDR2 SASEGT. CDR3 length equals 15 residues. CDR3 region: CAGREQGRGNQPQHF. Written as DNA, the CDR3 is TGTGCCGGCAGAGAACAGGGTCGAGGGAATCAGCCCCAGCATTTT.

This clonotype was detected only once. A far larger clone is just one base off, so this is likely a read error. The chain couples TRBV6-5 to TRBJ1-4, with D uncertain. The CDR3 contains 15 residues. V lost 7 bases to trimming and J lost 4 bases, with 16 bases between them. The germline CDR1 and CDR2 sequences are MNHEY and SVGAGI. CDR3 residues: CASIEFSQVNEKLFF. The CDR3 nucleotides read TGTGCCAGCATTGAATTCAGTCAGGTTAATGAAAAACTGTTTTTT.

A note on this clonotype: Mismatch with germline at one junction end may stem from a read error. The genes are TRBV6-2 or TRBV6-3 and TRBJ2-5, with TRBD2 as a possible D gene (5 bases). The germline gives CDR1 MNHEY, CDR2 SVGEGT. The CDR3 totals 13 residues. As DNA, the CDR3 is TGTGCCAGCAGTGATACTAGTGTCGAGACCAAGTACTTC. Protein product: CASSDTSVETKYF.

The genes are TRBV5-1 and TRBJ2-7, with D possibly TRBD1 on 5 matching bases. Germline lookup yields CDR1 SGHRS and CDR2 YFSETQ. Trimming removed 0 bases at V and 6 bases at J, with 19 bases between. The CDR3 length is 16 residues. Here the CDR3 reads CASSLEKSVRASEQYF. The CDR3 nucleotides read TGCGCCAGCAGCTTGGAAAAATCAGTCAGGGCGTCCGAGCAGTACTTC.

This clonotype was detected once. One end of the junction varies from germline; a read error may be responsible. The gene calls are TRBV2 and TRBJ2-3; D unclear. This CDR3 has 12 residues. Germline lookup yields CDR1 SNHLY and CDR2 FYNNEI. The CDR3 sequence: CASSATPDTRYF. The CDR3 bases are TGTGCCAGCAGCGCGACACCAGATACGCGGTATTTT.

Points on this clonotype: The likely explanation is a read error, given a far larger clone one base away. The chain combines TRBV6-4 with TRBJ2-7; TRBD1 matches at 7 bases. The CDR3 covers 15 residues. Germline CDR1 and CDR2: MRHNA and SNTAGT. The V segment lost 3 bases and the J segment 3 bases; nucleotides outside the gene matches: 8. The CDR3 nucleotides are TGTGCCAGCAGTGAGGGACAGTCGACCATCTACGAGCAGTACTTC. Its protein product is CASSEGQSTIYEQYF.

This clonotype has ten or more counts. This sequence joins TRBV18 and TRBJ2-2; tentative D call: TRBD1 (6 bases). The CDR3 runs 18 residues. Trimming pared 1 base from V and 3 bases from J, leaving 18 bases between. The germline gives CDR1 KGHSH, CDR2 LQKENI. The CDR3 reads CASSPRGSSTGDTGELFF. The CDR3 DNA sequence: TGTGCCAGCTCACCACGCGGCTCCTCGACAGGTGACACCGGGGAGCTGTTTTTT.

By share, this clonotype counts as medium-sized. This chain links TRBV6-2 or TRBV6-3 with TRBJ1-5; D not certain. V was trimmed by 5 bases and J by 12 bases, leaving 8 bases between them. Germline CDR1 and CDR2: MNHEY and SVGEGT. This CDR3 region has 10 residues. The CDR3 coding sequence is TGTGCCAGCAGTGGCGGGTTCCAGCATTTT. Its translation is CASSGGFQHF.

About this clonotype: A far larger clone is one base from this, pointing to a likely read error. This chain joins TRBV6-9 and TRBJ2-1; TRBD2 aligns across 8 bases. Germline CDR1 is MNHGY and CDR2 is SVAAGI. This CDR3 spans 17 amino acids. The CDR3 nucleotides are TGTGCCAGCAGTTATCGGCCACTAGCGGTCTCCTACAATGAGCAGTCCTTC. It specifies CASSYRPLAVSYNEQSF.

For this clonotype: This may be a read error: a much more frequent sequence differs by one nucleotide. The rearrangement uses TRBV5-4 and TRBJ2-7, with TRBD2 matching 7 bases. CDR3 length: 15 amino acids. CDR1 SGHNT and CDR2 YYREEE come from the germline V gene (reference sequence). The CDR3 protein is CASSAGEGRIHERYF. CDR3 DNA sequence: TGTGCCAGCAGCGCTGGGGAGGGTAGGATCCACGAGCGGTACTTC.

This clonotype is medium-sized in the sample. This chain uses TRBV6-1 with TRBJ2-7; TRBD1 matches at 9 bases. There are 14 residues in the CDR3. J gave up 7 bases and V 7 bases, and 11 bases lay outside the gene matches. The V gene's germline CDR1 is MNHNS and CDR2 SASEGT. The CDR3 region is CASTPGQGPLEQYF. CDR3 nucleotide sequence: TGTGCCAGCACCCCGGGACAGGGTCCCTTGGAGCAGTACTTC.

This clonotype was seen repeatedly, ten times or more. The rearrangement uses TRBV19 and TRBJ2-7; 7 bases map to TRBD2. CDR1 is LNHDA, CDR2 SQIVND, per germline (reference sequence). J gave up 0 bases and V 2 bases, and 7 bases lay outside the gene matches. The length of the CDR3 is 16 residues. CDR3 in amino acids: CASSISGRGSSYEQYF. CDR3 DNA: TGTGCCAGTAGTATAAGTGGGAGGGGAAGCTCCTACGAGCAGTACTTC.

This clonotype was picked up many times. The chain has TRBV30 and TRBJ2-5; no clear D gene. CDR1 is GTSNPN, CDR2 SVGIG, per germline (reference sequence). The V end lost 0 bases, the J end lost 5 bases, and 4 bases lay between the germline ends. This CDR3 contains 11 residues. CDR3 bases: TGTGCCTGGAGTGTACACGAGACCCAGTACTTC. Translated, it gives CAWSVHETQYF. Drawing the rest from reference TRBV30 and TRBJ2-5, the complete variable domain is SQTIHQWPATLVQPVGSPLSLECTVEGTSNPNLYWYRQAAGRGLQLLFYSVGIGQISSEVPQNLSASRPQDRQFILSSKKLLLSDSGFYLCAWSVHETQYFGPGTRLLVL.

As regards this clonotype: This probably arose from a read error, given a far larger clone one base away. The chain uses TRBV6-4 and TRBJ2-7; possible D gene TRBD1, 6 bases. Germline values: CDR1 MRHNA, CDR2 SNTAGT. V shed 6 bases and J shed 3 bases, with 12 bases lying between them. The CDR3 extends over 13 amino acids. DNA of the CDR3: TGTGCCAGCAGCGCGGACAGTGACTACGAGCAGTACTTC. This encodes CASSADSDYEQYF.

This clonotype was counted many times. V and J are TRBV20-1 and TRBJ2-7; either TRBD1 or TRBD2 may supply D (5 bases each). The V end lost 0 bases, the J end lost 0 bases, and 18 bases lay between the germline ends. CDR1 and CDR2 (germline): DFQATT, SNEGSKA (reference sequence). The CDR3 spans 17 residues. Written as DNA, the CDR3 is TGCAGTGCTAGAGATACTTTGGGATGGGGGATCTCCTACGAGCAGTACTTC. Protein: CSARDTLGWGISYEQYF.